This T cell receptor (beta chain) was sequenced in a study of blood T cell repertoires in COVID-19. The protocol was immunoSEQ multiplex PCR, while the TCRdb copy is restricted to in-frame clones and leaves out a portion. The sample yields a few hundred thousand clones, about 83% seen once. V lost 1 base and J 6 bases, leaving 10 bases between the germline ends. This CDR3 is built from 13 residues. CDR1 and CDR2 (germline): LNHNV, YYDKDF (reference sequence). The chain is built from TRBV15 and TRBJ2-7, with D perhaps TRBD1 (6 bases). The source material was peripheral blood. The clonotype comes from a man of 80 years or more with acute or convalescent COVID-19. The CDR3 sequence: CATSRGSRGEQYF. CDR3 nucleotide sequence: TGTGCCACCAGCAGAGGGAGCAGGGGCGAGCAGTACTTC.